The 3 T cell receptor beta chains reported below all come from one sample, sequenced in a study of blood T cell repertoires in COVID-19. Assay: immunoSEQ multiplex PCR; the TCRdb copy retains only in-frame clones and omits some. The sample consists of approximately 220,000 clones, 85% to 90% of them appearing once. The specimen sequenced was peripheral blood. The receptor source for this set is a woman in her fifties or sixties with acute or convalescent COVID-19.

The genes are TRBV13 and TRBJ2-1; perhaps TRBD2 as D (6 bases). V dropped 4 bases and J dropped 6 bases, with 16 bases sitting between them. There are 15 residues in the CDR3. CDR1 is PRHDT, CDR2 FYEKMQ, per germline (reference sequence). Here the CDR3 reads CASSWDLSRGNEQFF. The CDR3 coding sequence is TGTGCCAGCAGCTGGGACCTTTCGCGGGGCAATGAGCAGTTCTTC.

DNA for the CDR3: TGCGCCAGCAGCACAGGGGGCGAGCAGTACTTC. Protein product: CASSTGGEQYF. V is TRBV10-1 and J is TRBJ2-7, with 8 bases lining up with TRBD1. The CDR3 has 11 amino acids. CDR1 WNHNN and CDR2 SYGVQD come from the germline V gene (reference sequence). V lost 6 bases, J lost 6 bases, and 1 base stayed unmatched.

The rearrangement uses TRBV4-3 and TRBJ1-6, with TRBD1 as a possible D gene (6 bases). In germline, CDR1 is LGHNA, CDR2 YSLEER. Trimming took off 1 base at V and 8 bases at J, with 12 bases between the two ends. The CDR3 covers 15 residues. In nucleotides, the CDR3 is TGCGCCAGCAGCCAAGCCAGACAGGACCATTCACCCCTCCACTTT. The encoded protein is CASSQARQDHSPLHF.